These 15 T cell receptor beta chains originate from one sample sequenced in a study of T cells in Graves' hyperthyroidism and ophthalmopathy. Researchers took RNA transcripts and amplified the TCR beta CDR3 regions from them. The TCR CDR3 was amplified in a first-round RT-PCR using the HTBI primer set. TCRdb used MiXCR to reprocess the multiplex PCR reads, holding one entry per CDR3 protein. The sample contains roughly 710,000 distinct CDR3 sequences, about 35% of which appear only once. The sequencing sample was made of blood. These receptors were obtained from a middle-aged woman with Graves' hyperthyroidism.

There are many counts of this clonotype. The rearrangement joins TRBV11-2 to TRBJ1-2, with TRBD1 as a possible D gene (6 bases). The germline gives CDR1 SGHAT, CDR2 FQNNGV. The V end lost 5 bases, the J end lost 3 bases, and 10 bases lay between the germline ends. The CDR3 sequence is 13 residues long. The CDR3 is CASSKGVDYGYTF. Written as DNA, the CDR3 is TGTGCCAGCAGCAAGGGGGTGGACTATGGCTACACCTTC.

This clonotype came up a few times. The chain links TRBV27 to TRBJ1-1, with TRBD1 matching 10 bases. Germline CDR1 and CDR2: MNHEY and SMNVEV (reference sequence). The CDR3 runs to 13 residues. J was trimmed by 13 bases and V by 7 bases; bases with no gene match: 12. The CDR3: CASMTTGGSLVFF. DNA of the CDR3: TGTGCCAGCATGACGACAGGGGGCTCCCTTGTTTTCTTT.

This clonotype was found once. With a much larger clone just one base away, this may be a read error. The V gene is TRBV7-6, the J gene TRBJ2-7; 9 nucleotides line up with TRBD1. Germline lookup yields CDR1 SGHVS and CDR2 FNYEAQ. The CDR3 extends over 17 amino acids. V lost 5 bases and J lost 3; bases outside the gene matches: 14. The CDR3 DNA sequence: TGTGCCAGCAGCGGATCTACTCCGGGACAGGGTTTCTACGAGCAGTACTTC. Protein sequence: CASSGSTPGQGFYEQYF. The variable domain in full, with the rest retrieved from reference TRBV7-6 and TRBJ2-7, is GAGVSQSPRYKVTKRGQDVALRCDPISGHVSLYWYRQALGQGPEFLTYFNYEAQQDKSGLPNDRFSAERPEGSISTLTIQRTEQRDSAMYRCASSGSTPGQGFYEQYFGPGTRLTVT.

The table lists this clonotype with a few counts. V gene TRBV7-9 combines with J gene TRBJ2-2; 8 bases line up with TRBD2. V lost 0 bases to trimming and J lost 7 bases; unmatched junction nucleotides: 4. The CDR3 is made up of 15 amino acids. The V gene's germline CDR1 is SEHNR and CDR2 FQNEAQ (reference sequence). The CDR3: CASSLASGSIGELFF. In DNA, the CDR3 is TGTGCCAGCAGCTTAGCGAGCGGGAGCATCGGGGAGCTGTTTTTT.

This chain links TRBV15 with TRBJ1-5; 7 bases match TRBD1. Unmatched junction bases numbered 6, after V lost 5 bases and J lost 2 bases. The germline V gene has CDR1 LNHNV and CDR2 YYDKDF (reference sequence). The CDR3 has 15 residues. This CDR3 reads CATSEQGLGNQPQHF. DNA of the CDR3: TGTGCCACCAGCGAACAGGGGTTGGGCAATCAGCCCCAGCATTTT.

This clonotype was observed at least ten times. The CDR3 coding sequence is TGTGCCAGCAATATTGGCCAGGGGAATGGCTACACCTTC. It encodes CASNIGQGNGYTF. V usage is TRBV13 and J usage is TRBJ1-2, with D possibly TRBD1 on 6 matching bases. The V gene lost 7 bases and the J gene lost 6 bases, with 15 bases spanning the gap. Germline CDR1 PRHDT, CDR2 FYEKMQ (reference sequence). The CDR3 sequence is 13 residues long.

This chain links TRBV4-1 with TRBJ2-7, with a tentative D call TRBD1 (7 bases). This CDR3 comprises 16 residues. Deletions cut 1 base from V and 3 bases from J, with 16 bases between. Germline V gene data show CDR1 as MGHRA and CDR2 as YSYEKL. Here the CDR3 reads CASSQVGPRGDYEQYF. CDR3 DNA sequence: TGCGCCAGCAGCCAAGTAGGCCCCAGGGGGGACTACGAGCAGTACTTC.

This rearrangement joins TRBV6-5 to TRBJ1-1, with 7 bases matching TRBD1. The trim removed 5 bases at V and 0 bases at J, leaving 6 bases unmatched. Germline V CDR1 and CDR2: MNHEY, SVGAGI. CDR3 size: 15 residues. CDR3 sequence reads: CASSPTGDLNTEAFF. The CDR3 DNA reads as TGTGCCAGCAGTCCAACAGGGGACCTGAACACTGAAGCTTTCTTT.

This clonotype turned up a few times. The rearrangement links TRBV2 to TRBJ2-5, with 14 bases matching TRBD2. The CDR3 spans 16 residues. Germline V gene lookup returns CDR1 SNHLY and CDR2 FYNNEI. After removal of 7 bases from V and 2 bases from J, the junction contained 6 bases not matched to a gene. This CDR3 reads CASTWTSGGLQETQYF. As DNA, the CDR3 is TGTGCCAGCACCTGGACTAGCGGGGGGCTACAAGAGACCCAGTACTTC.

The chain is built from TRBV14 and TRBJ1-2, with a tentative D call TRBD1 (5 bases). From germline, CDR1 is SGHDN and CDR2 FVKESK. V lost 4 bases and J lost 2, with 20 bases in between. This CDR3 spans 17 amino acids. Here the CDR3 reads CASSLEVRQGPNYGYTF. In nucleotides, the CDR3 is TGTGCCAGCAGCCTAGAGGTCCGGCAGGGCCCAAACTATGGCTACACCTTC.

This clonotype was seen more than once but under ten times. The rearrangement joins TRBV6-5 to TRBJ1-1; D may be TRBD1 (6 bases). Trimming shortened V by 0 bases and J by 6 bases, and 14 bases separated the two germline ends. CDR3 size: 15 residues. The germline gives CDR1 MNHEY, CDR2 SVGAGI. Written as DNA, the CDR3 is TGTGCCAGCAGTTACTCTGGAGGGGGTTTCCCTGAAGCTTTCTTT. Its protein is CASSYSGGGFPEAFF.

This clonotype was found many times. The chain recombines TRBV7-8 with TRBJ1-1; 8 positions match TRBD1. In germline, CDR1 is SGHVS, CDR2 FQNEAQ. The CDR3 spans 15 residues. J was trimmed by 7 bases and V by 5 bases; bases with no gene match: 12. The CDR3 spells CASSEWTGSKGEAFF. CDR3 DNA sequence: TGTGCCAGCAGCGAGTGGACAGGGAGCAAGGGTGAAGCTTTCTTT.

This clonotype showed up just a few times. The chain combines TRBV6-1 with TRBJ2-2, with TRBD1 identical over 9 bases. The CDR3 is made up of 16 amino acids. Trimming at V came to 6 bases and at J to 5 bases, leaving 10 bases not matched to a gene. CDR1 and CDR2 (germline): MNHNS, SASEGT. CDR3 coding DNA: TGTGCCAGCAGCCCAGTGGGGACAGGGCGGACCGGGGAGCTGTTTTTT. This translates into CASSPVGTGRTGELFF.

This clonotype came up once. The chain carries TRBV19 and TRBJ2-3; possibly TRBD1 for D (5 bases). Germline V lookup: CDR1 LNHDA, CDR2 SQIVND (reference sequence). The CDR3 loop spans 13 amino acids. Trimming took 6 bases from V and 1 from J, leaving 8 bases between them. The CDR3 sequence: CASSKQGTDTQYF. CDR3 sequence (DNA): TGTGCCAGTAGCAAACAGGGCACAGATACGCAGTATTTT.

The J gene is TRBJ1-1, the V gene TRBV18; D gene ambiguous. Germline V CDR1 and CDR2: KGHSH, LQKENI. The CDR3 covers 15 residues. Trimming cost V 2 bases and J 1 base, with 11 bases left between them. In DNA, the CDR3 is TGTGCCAGCTCACCAGCCCCAAATAGGAACACTGAAGCTTTCTTT. Protein product: CASSPAPNRNTEAFF.